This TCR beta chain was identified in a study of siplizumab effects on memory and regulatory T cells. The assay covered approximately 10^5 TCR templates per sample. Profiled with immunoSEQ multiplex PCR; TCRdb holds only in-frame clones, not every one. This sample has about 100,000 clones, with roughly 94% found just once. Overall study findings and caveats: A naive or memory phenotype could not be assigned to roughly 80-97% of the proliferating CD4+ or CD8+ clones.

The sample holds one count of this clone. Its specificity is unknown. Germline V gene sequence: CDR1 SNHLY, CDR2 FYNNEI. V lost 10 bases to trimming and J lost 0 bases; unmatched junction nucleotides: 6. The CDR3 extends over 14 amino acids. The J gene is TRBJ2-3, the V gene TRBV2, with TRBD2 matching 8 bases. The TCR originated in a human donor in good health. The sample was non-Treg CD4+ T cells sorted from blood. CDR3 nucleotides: TGTGCCACCGAGAGCGGGGGTAGCACAGATACGCAGTATTTT. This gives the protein CATESGGSTDTQYF. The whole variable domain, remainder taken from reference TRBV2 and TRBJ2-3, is EPEVTQTPSHQVTQMGQEVILRCVPISNHLYFYWYRQILGQKVEFLVSFYNNEISEKSEIFDDQFSVERPDGSNFTLKIRSTKLEDSAMYFCATESGGSTDTQYFGPGTRLTVL.